This T cell receptor (beta chain) originates from a study of blood T cell repertoires in COVID-19. As for the study in general: The study drew acute and convalescent COVID-19 samples from the United States, Italy and Spain.

The assay was immunoSEQ multiplex PCR, and TCRdb's table has in-frame clones only and misses some. Of around 310,000 clones in the sample, roughly 89% were seen once. The germline CDR1 and CDR2 sequences are GTSNPN and SVGIG (reference sequence). The V end lost 4 bases, the J end lost 4 bases, and 11 bases lay between the germline ends. The CDR3 has 13 amino acids. The receptor was isolated from a woman between 40 and 50 years old with COVID-19, enrolled during active disease. The sequencing sample was made of peripheral blood. The rearrangement uses TRBV30 and TRBJ1-5; a possible D gene is TRBD1 (5 bases). Here the CDR3 reads CAWTPAGNQPQHF. The CDR3 DNA reads TGTGCCTGGACCCCTGCAGGGAATCAGCCCCAGCATTTT.